This entry describes one TCR beta chain. Other DNA sequences in the sample encode the same CDR3. These data come from a study of shared clonotypes between healthy human individuals. TCRdb keeps only in-frame clones here, not all; method: immunoSEQ multiplex PCR. The sample shows 400,000 to 600,000 clones, about 79% of them seen only once. This receptor was taken from a woman in her 40s in good health. Some clones in this sample may be carry-over from other donors' samples. The material sequenced was PBMCs.

The CDR3 region has the DNA TGCGCCAGCAGTGGCTCTGGGGCCAACGTCCTGACTTTC. Translation gives CASSGSGANVLTF. This chain uses TRBV10-2 with TRBJ2-6, with D unresolved. The V and J ends lost 4 bases and 0 bases respectively, with 1 base between them. Per the germline V gene, CDR1 is WSHSY and CDR2 is SAAADI. CDR3 size: 13 residues.